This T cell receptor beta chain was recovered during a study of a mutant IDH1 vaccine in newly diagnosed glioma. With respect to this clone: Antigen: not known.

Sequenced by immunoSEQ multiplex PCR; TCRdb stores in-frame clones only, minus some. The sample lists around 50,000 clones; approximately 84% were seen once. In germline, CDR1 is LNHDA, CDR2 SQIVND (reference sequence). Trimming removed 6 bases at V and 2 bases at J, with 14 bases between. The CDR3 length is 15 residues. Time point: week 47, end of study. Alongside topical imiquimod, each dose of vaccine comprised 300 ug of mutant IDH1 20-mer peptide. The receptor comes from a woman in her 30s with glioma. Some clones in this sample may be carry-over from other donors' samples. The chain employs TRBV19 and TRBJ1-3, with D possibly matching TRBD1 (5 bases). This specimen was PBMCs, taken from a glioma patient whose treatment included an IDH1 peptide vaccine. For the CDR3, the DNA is TGTGCCAGTAGGATTGCCGGGACCGCTGGAAACACCATATATTTT. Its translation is CASRIAGTAGNTIYF.